These T cell receptor beta chains were read from a single sample in a study of cytomegalovirus exposure and HLA in healthy donors. The table came from immunoSEQ multiplex PCR; TCRdb's copy has only in-frame clones and leaves some out. The sample comprises about 160,000 clones, more than 70% of which are singletons, and under 1.1% rests with the top ten. The specimen sequenced was PBMCs. All receptors come from a man younger than 45 in good health and CMV-seronegative. Both conserved end residues are part of each CDR3. The D gene is left open where the match is weak. Size values are once, few and many counts, or a class for expanded clones, and some rows have none.

v_call	d_call	j_call	clone_size	cdr3_nt	cdr3_aa
TRBV28	NA	TRBJ1-6	NA	TGTGCCACCCGCTACAGGATTTCGTGGATTGGCGTTAATTCACCCCTCCACTTT	CATRYRISWIGVNSPLHF
TRBV7-6	NA	TRBJ2-3	NA	TGTGCCAGCAGCCGCCCGGGGGTCACAGATACGCAGTATTTT	CASSRPGVTDTQYF
TRBV21-1	NA	TRBJ2-7	NA	TGTGCCAGCAGCTCTTCGGACAGGGGGACCCTATACGAGCAGTACTTC	CASSSSDRGTLYEQYF
TRBV9	TRBD1	TRBJ1-5	NA	TGTGCCAGCAGCGTACCCCCTCGGGACAGGGTCAATCAGCCCCAGCATTTT	CASSVPPRDRVNQPQHF
TRBV6-6	NA	TRBJ2-3	NA	TGTGCCAGCAGTCCTCAGGGCCGGGCGGGCACAGATACGCAGTATTTT	CASSPQGRAGTDTQYF
TRBV30	NA	TRBJ2-3	NA	TGTGCCTGGAGCGGGATGGATACGCAGTATTTT	CAWSGMDTQYF
TRBV7-9	TRBD2	TRBJ2-5	NA	TGTGCCAGCAGCTTAGATCGGGGGGGCCTAGGGACCCAGTACTTC	CASSLDRGGLGTQYF
TRBV23-1	TRBD1	TRBJ2-7	once	TGCGCCAGCAGTCATAAGCCAATTACCGGACAGGTCGACGAGCAGTACTTC	CASSHKPITGQVDEQYF
TRBV6-5	TRBD1	TRBJ2-5	NA	TGTGCCAGCAGCCAGGGGGCTGTTGCAGAGACCCAGTACTTC	CASSQGAVAETQYF
TRBV7-9	TRBD2	TRBJ2-3	NA	TGTGCCAGCAGCTTAGCGAGGGGACTAGCGGGGGGCCCCACAGATACGCAGTATTTT	CASSLARGLAGGPTDTQYF
TRBV18	NA	TRBJ1-1	NA	TGTGCCAGCTCACCGAGCGGGGGTAACACTGAAGCTTTCTTT	CASSPSGGNTEAFF
TRBV19	NA	TRBJ2-1	NA	TGTGCCAGTAGTGTAGGACCGGGCTCCTACAATGAGCAGTTCTTC	CASSVGPGSYNEQFF
TRBV5-4	TRBD2	TRBJ2-7	NA	TGTGCCAGCAGCTTTTTAGCGGGAGACCCCTACGAGCAGTACTTC	CASSFLAGDPYEQYF
TRBV7-2	TRBD2	TRBJ2-3	NA	TGTGCCAGCAGCTTAGCGGGAGTAGCGGGGGGTTATACGCAGTATTTT	CASSLAGVAGGYTQYF
TRBV29-1	NA	TRBJ1-1	NA	TGCAGCGTTGACGGACAGCCGGGTAAGGGGGCTGAAGCTTTCTTT	CSVDGQPGKGAEAFF
TRBV7-9	NA	TRBJ2-2	NA	TGTGCCAGCAGCTTAGCGGCGGGGACCGGGGAGCTGTTTTTT	CASSLAAGTGELFF
TRBV19	NA	TRBJ2-7	NA	TGTGCCAGTAGTCCCAGTAGCGGAAGCTACGAGCAGTACTTC	CASSPSSGSYEQYF
TRBV6-5	NA	TRBJ2-3	NA	TGTGCCAGCAGTTACCGGGGGATCAGCACAGATACGCAGTATTTT	CASSYRGISTDTQYF
TRBV6-6	NA	TRBJ1-2	NA	TGTGCCAGCTCTCGCGGGGGGGGCGCTTATTGGGGCTACACCTTC	CASSRGGGAYWGYTF
TRBV5-1	TRBD2	TRBJ2-5	NA	TGCGCCAGCAGTTCGTGGCGGGGGGAGACCCAGTACTTC	CASSSWRGETQYF
TRBV19	TRBD2	TRBJ2-7	few	TGTGCCAGTAGCAGAAAAGGCGGGAGTGCCTCTTACGAGCAGTACTTC	CASSRKGGSASYEQYF
TRBV15	TRBD2	TRBJ2-7	NA	TGTGCCACCAGCACGGGGATGAGCGGGGACGCATTTAGACCCTACGAGCAGTACTTC	CATSTGMSGDAFRPYEQYF
TRBV4-1	NA	TRBJ1-1	once	TGCGCCAGCAGCCGGCAGGGCTTCCTGGAAGCTTTCTTT	CASSRQGFLEAFF
TRBV7-2	NA	TRBJ2-3	NA	TGTGCCAGCAGCCGGACAGCTAGCACAGATACGCAGTATTTT	CASSRTASTDTQYF
TRBV18	NA	TRBJ1-1	NA	TGTGCCAGCTCACCCCCGACGTGGGGCAAAATCGGCGTCTTCCACACTGAAGCTTTCTTT	CASSPPTWGKIGVFHTEAFF
TRBV2	NA	TRBJ2-5	NA	TGTGCCAGCAGAAGACGGGCCTCGGGGTCCTTAGAGACCCAGTACTTC	CASRRRASGSLETQYF
TRBV4-1	TRBD2	TRBJ2-3	NA	TGCGCCAGCAGCCAAGATTTGTTAGCGGGAGGGTTGGATACGCAGTATTTT	CASSQDLLAGGLDTQYF
TRBV15	TRBD1	TRBJ1-2	NA	TGTGCCACCAGCAGGGACAGGGGGGTCGTCTATGGCTACACCTTC	CATSRDRGVVYGYTF
TRBV5-3	TRBD2	TRBJ2-5	NA	TGTGCCAGAAGCAGATGGAGACTAGCGGACCCTCTGGAGACCCAGTACTTC	CARSRWRLADPLETQYF
TRBV2	NA	TRBJ1-4	NA	TGTGCCAGCAGTGAGTGGACAGAAAATGAAGAACTGTTTTTT	CASSEWTENEELFF
TRBV6-4	TRBD1	TRBJ1-2	few	TGTGCCAGCAGTGACTCGACAGGGGGCTATGGCTACACCTTC	CASSDSTGGYGYTF
TRBV28	NA	TRBJ2-2	NA	TGTGCCAGCAGTCTATATGCCCGGGGCGGGGAGCTGTTTTTT	CASSLYARGGELFF
TRBV5-6	NA	TRBJ2-7	NA	TGTGCCAGCAGCTTCAGGGGTCCCTTCGAGCAGTACTTC	CASSFRGPFEQYF
TRBV13	NA	TRBJ2-3	NA	TGTGCCAGCAGCTTAGAGGGGGCAGATACGCAGTATTTT	CASSLEGADTQYF
TRBV5-4	NA	TRBJ1-2	NA	TGTGCCAGCAGCTTGGTGGGACACATAAACTATGGCTACACCTTC	CASSLVGHINYGYTF
TRBV6-1	NA	TRBJ1-5	once	TGTGCCCAGTCCGGAGGGATTAATCAGCCCCAGCATTTT	CAQSGGINQPQHF
TRBV7-9	NA	TRBJ2-7	once	TGTGCCAGCAGCTTTGGAGGTACCTACGAGCAGTACTTC	CASSFGGTYEQYF
TRBV30	TRBD2	TRBJ2-7	NA	TGTGCCTGGAGTGTAAGCGGGGGGATGGTCTACGAGCAGTACTTC	CAWSVSGGMVYEQYF
TRBV6-6	NA	TRBJ2-7	NA	TGTGCCAGCAGTTTGGGGGGAAGGGCCGAGCAGTACTTC	CASSLGGRAEQYF
TRBV7-2	TRBD1	TRBJ1-6	NA	TGTGCCAGCAGTTACCGGACAGGGTATAATTCACCCCTCCACTTT	CASSYRTGYNSPLHF
TRBV11-2	NA	TRBJ1-2	NA	TGTGCCAGCAGACGACAGGATAACTATGGCTACACCTTC	CASRRQDNYGYTF
TRBV5-1	NA	TRBJ2-1	NA	TGCGCCAGCAGCCTGGAGCCTAGCAGGTTCGGTGAGCAGTTCTTC	CASSLEPSRFGEQFF